This record covers a single T cell receptor beta chain. The clone's antigen remains unknown. Base qualities are not at hand, and no much larger clone is one base apart. To demonstrate the VDJtools post-analysis software, TCR beta repertoires were profiled from the peripheral blood of roughly 12 young patients with multiple sclerosis. The multiple sclerosis patients were children and adolescents ranging in age from about 6 to 17 years. These data originate in a study of post-analysis software for immune sequencing data (dated by TCRdb to 2015 to 2017). Background for the entire study: The recorded disease courses included relapsing-remitting, secondary progressive and progressive-relapsing multiple sclerosis, and some patients had no subtype annotation. A subset of samples was prepared in parallel using single-end sample barcoding, then pooled and co-amplified after Illumina adapter ligation. The patient repertoires were compared against 11 previously published healthy control repertoires obtained from donors aged roughly 6 to 28 years.

Receptors were amplified or captured by PCR. Sequencing was performed on an Illumina HiSeq 2500. To reduce PCR and sequencing biases, unique molecular identifiers were built into the TCR beta cDNA libraries. Every 1 to 10 million input T cells yielded approximately 500,000 cDNA molecules, meaning each molecule approximated one T cell. The patient libraries were prepared and sequenced using the same protocol as the earlier healthy control dataset. Within a given batch, samples were prepared together, multiplexed and sequenced on the same HiSeq lane. For the original study's pipeline: MIGEC handled the raw barcoded reads, throwing out single-read molecular identifier groups before consensus assembly and CDR3 extraction. Clonotype tables were post-analysed with VDJtools, normalizing diversity by down-sampling all datasets to the smallest sample size. Repertoire overlap clustering matched CDR3 amino acid but not nucleotide sequences to correct batch-related cross-sample contamination. Through fastp at Q25 and MiXCR, TCRdb rebuilt clones from the public reads, retaining in-frame beta chains. Each entry is one CDR3 protein sequence, shown with its most common DNA and genes. Here the V and J calls rest on TCRdb's processing, not on the authors' analysis. The sample contains 800,000 to 950,000 distinct CDR3 sequences, about 57% of them found a single time. Clones ranked in the top ten supply approximately 4.5% of the sample.

The full study reports these points: The control group was slightly older than the multiple sclerosis patient group. Four to six TRBV segments, including TRBV5-6, TRBV5-1 and TRBV20-1, were significantly more frequent in patients than controls. Direct clustering with F measure showed strong co-clustering of samples prepared in the same batch, prompting a batch-effect correction. Multiple sclerosis patients had significantly lower normalized Chao1 diversity than controls, a result that suggests substantial peripheral T-cell clonal expansion.

In the germline V gene (reference sequence), CDR1 corresponds to DFQATT and CDR2 to SNEGSKA. Counted from cysteine to phenylalanine, this CDR3 has 14 amino acids. CDR3 DNA is the only sequence kept; it has 42 bases, read in frame from the first base. V lost 0 bases and J lost 1 base; the stretch between them is 9 bases long. This sequence uses TRBV20-1 and TRBJ1-1, with no reliable assignment of the D segment. Source material: blood. The TCR originated in a girl aged 5-17 years with multiple sclerosis. The sequence in DNA is TGCAGTGCTAGAGATGTCCGGGGGAACACTGAAGCTTTCTTT. It specifies CSARDVRGNTEAFF.